The 27 T cell receptor beta chains presented below share a single source sample, sequenced in a study of T cells in Graves' hyperthyroidism and ophthalmopathy. TCR beta CDR3 sequences were amplified from RNA transcripts. Primed by the HTBI set, a first-round RT-PCR was run on the TCR CDR3. TCRdb fed the multiplex PCR reads into MiXCR, producing one record per CDR3 protein. The data contain about 200,000 distinct CDR3 sequences, about 15% of them singletons. The sample comprised blood. The receptors were sampled from a man aged 50-59 years with Graves' hyperthyroidism.

This clonotype was counted at least ten times. The chain recombines TRBV29-1 with TRBJ2-7, with TRBD1 matching 9 bases. This CDR3 is 16 amino acids long. With V trimmed by 6 bases and J by 6 bases, 18 bases remained unmatched. Looked up from germline, CDR1 is SQVTM and CDR2 is ANQGSEA. In DNA form, the CDR3 reads TGCAGCGTATCTTGGGGACAGGGTACCCCAGGAGCCGAGCAGTACTTC. Translating gives CSVSWGQGTPGAEQYF.

As regards this clonotype: One junction end disagrees with the germline gene, perhaps due to a read error. The rearrangement joins TRBV20-1 to TRBJ2-7; a weak D match, TRBD2 (6 bases). Germline-derived CDR1 and CDR2 are DFQATT and SNEGSKA (reference sequence). This CDR3 has 15 amino acids. CDR3 DNA sequence: TGCAGCGCTAGAGATACGGCTACGGGGGCCTACGAGCAGTACTTC. Translation gives CSARDTATGAYEQYF.

In its sample, this clonotype was seen a few times. Since a much larger clone is just one base distant, this may be a read error. This chain uses TRBV29-1 with TRBJ2-3, with TRBD2 matching over 7 bases. CDR3 length equals 15 residues. CDR1 and CDR2 (germline): SQVTM, ANQGSEA. The V gene end was trimmed by 3 bases and the J gene end by 3 bases; junction bases not matched to a gene: 9. In DNA form, the CDR3 reads TGCAGCGTTGATACGGCGGGAGCTATGACAGATACGCAGTATTTT. Its translation is CSVDTAGAMTDTQYF.

The chain has TRBV28 and TRBJ1-2; D not resolved. The length of the CDR3 is 16 residues. Trimming pared 6 bases from V and 0 bases from J, leaving 17 bases between. CDR1 and CDR2 from the germline V gene are MDHEN and SYDVKM. CDR3 sequence (DNA): TGTGCCAGCAGCCAGCCAAGAGATGCAGCTAACTATGGCTACACCTTC. Its protein is CASSQPRDAANYGYTF.

A word on this clonotype: A read error is possible here, since a much larger clone lies one base away. The chain employs TRBV12-3 or TRBV12-4 and TRBJ2-5, with 8 bases that match TRBD1. This CDR3 region has 16 residues. CDR3 sequence: CASSQYTGQVQEAQYF. CDR3 nucleotides: TGTGCCAGCAGTCAATATACGGGACAGGTCCAAGAGGCCCAGTACTTC.

This clonotype has more than one count but fewer than ten. This may be a read error: a much more frequent sequence differs by one nucleotide. As DNA, the CDR3 is TGCAGCGTTGGTGCGGGAAGGAGCAATGAGCAGTTCTTC. Translated: CSVGAGRSNEQFF. The J gene is TRBJ2-1, the V gene TRBV29-1, with D perhaps TRBD2 (6 bases). Trimming pared 4 bases from V and 6 bases from J, leaving 13 bases between. Germline CDR1 and CDR2: SQVTM and ANQGSEA. The CDR3 is 13 residues long.

CDR3 sequence reads: CASSLETGVKFF. The CDR3 nucleotides are TGTGCCAGCAGTTTAGAGACAGGGGTTAAGTTTTTT. J is TRBJ1-4 and V is TRBV12-3 or TRBV12-4; 8 bases are shared with TRBD1. Trimming removed 1 base from V and 16 bases from J; junction bases left unmatched: 5. The CDR3 extends over 12 amino acids.

This clonotype was counted ten times or more. This sequence joins TRBV3-1 and TRBJ2-2, with D perhaps matching TRBD1 (6 bases). From germline, CDR1 is LGHDT and CDR2 YNNKEL (reference sequence). Trimming took 1 base from V and 5 from J, leaving 8 bases between them. The length of the CDR3 is 14 residues. The CDR3 nucleotides are TGTGCCAGCAGCCAAGTCCAGGGGACCGGGGAGCTGTTTTTT. Its translation is CASSQVQGTGELFF.

This clonotype has more than one count but fewer than ten. The chain employs TRBV29-1 and TRBJ2-1; 9 bases line up with TRBD2. The V and J ends lost 7 bases and 5 bases, in that order; junction bases with no gene match: 9. Germline V gene lookup returns CDR1 SQVTM and CDR2 ANQGSEA. CDR3 length equals 14 residues. CDR3 in DNA: TGCAGCGCAGCTCGACTAGCGGAGAACAATGAGCAGTTCTTC. It translates to CSAARLAENNEQFF.

J is TRBJ2-3 and V is TRBV19, with D tentatively TRBD1 (6 bases). Per germline, CDR1 LNHDA and CDR2 SQIVND (reference sequence). V gave up 3 bases and J gave up 8 bases, with 15 bases separating them. This CDR3 has 14 amino acids. CDR3: CASSIVAGEGTQYF. CDR3 bases: TGTGCCAGTAGTATCGTAGCAGGGGAAGGTACGCAGTATTTT.

In its sample, this clonotype was seen many times. The chain couples TRBV7-2 to TRBJ2-1; D is undetermined. The CDR3 covers 13 residues. The germline CDR1 and CDR2 sequences are SGHTA and FQGNSA. Between the trimmed V and J ends, which lost 5 bases and 10 bases, there was a span of 15 bases. CDR3 sequence: CASSQYGSTEQFF. As DNA, the CDR3 is TGTGCCAGCAGCCAATATGGGTCCACCGAGCAGTTCTTC.

This clonotype was found a few times. The gene calls are TRBV6-1 and TRBJ2-7; the D is unclear. This CDR3 region has 15 residues. Per germline, CDR1 MNHNS and CDR2 SASEGT. Trimming shortened V by 7 bases and J by 0 bases, and 16 bases separated the two germline ends. The CDR3 nucleotides read TGTGCCAGCACCCCGACCCCAGAGATCTCCTACGAGCAGTACTTC. It yields the protein CASTPTPEISYEQYF.

This clonotype was observed at least ten times. The rearrangement links TRBV20-1 to TRBJ2-1; the D gene could be TRBD1 or TRBD2 (5 bases each). CDR1 is DFQATT and CDR2 is SNEGSKA in the germline V gene (reference sequence). V was clipped by 5 bases and J by 3 bases, with 17 bases between them. The CDR3 sequence is 15 residues long. The CDR3 reads CSAPGTRYRYNEQFF. CDR3 nucleotides: TGCAGTGCTCCCGGGACCCGATACCGCTACAATGAGCAGTTCTTC.

This chain uses TRBV24-1 with TRBJ1-2; D not certain. The germline CDR1 and CDR2 sequences are KGHDR and SFDVKD. The V and J ends lost 2 bases and 2 bases respectively, with 2 bases between them. The CDR3 is made up of 12 amino acids. The CDR3, as DNA: TGTGCCACCAGTGATTACAACTATGGCTACACCTTC. This encodes CATSDYNYGYTF.

To note about this clonotype: Germline is not matched at one junction end, which may reflect a read error. The chain employs TRBV25-1 and TRBJ2-6; D could derive from TRBD1 or TRBD2 (7 bases each). The CDR3 consists of 16 residues. Germline CDR1 and CDR2: MGHDK and SYGVNS. CDR3 DNA sequence: TGTGCCAGCAGTGCCCCTCAGGGGGGGGGGGGCAACGTCCTGACTTTC. Its translation is CASSAPQGGGGNVLTF.

This clonotype has a count of ten or more. The CDR3 protein is CASSPWDGMNTEAFF. CDR3 bases: TGTGCCAGCAGTCCCTGGGACGGAATGAACACTGAAGCTTTCTTT. The V call is TRBV28, the J call TRBJ1-1, with a weak D call TRBD1 (5 bases). CDR3 length: 15 residues. Per germline, CDR1 MDHEN and CDR2 SYDVKM. The V end was cut by 5 bases, the J end by 0 bases, with 13 bases between.

The CDR3 bases are TGTGCCACCACAGGACAGCGGGGGTCCGAGCAGTACTTC. Translation: CATTGQRGSEQYF. The rearrangement uses TRBV10-3 and TRBJ2-7; 8 bases map to TRBD2. This CDR3 has 13 residues. The germline V gene has CDR1 ENHRY and CDR2 SYGVKD. Unmatched junction bases numbered 11, after V lost 10 bases and J lost 6 bases.

This clonotype was seen a few times. The J gene is TRBJ2-3, the V gene TRBV20-1; D may be TRBD1 or TRBD2 (5 bases each). The V end was cut by 3 bases, the J end by 0 bases, with 10 bases between. This CDR3 region has 14 residues. Germline CDR1 DFQATT, CDR2 SNEGSKA (reference sequence). The CDR3 loop reads CSARRGDSTDTQYF. CDR3 bases: TGCAGTGCTAGGAGAGGGGATAGCACAGATACGCAGTATTTT.

This clonotype was seen many times. The chain carries TRBV7-8 and TRBJ2-5, with a possible D match to TRBD2 (5 bases). Per the germline V gene, CDR1 is SGHVS and CDR2 is FQNEAQ. V was trimmed by 5 bases and J by 1 base, leaving 14 bases between them. This CDR3 is 15 amino acids long. The CDR3 DNA reads TGTGCCAGCAGCCAACCTTACGGGATCCAAGAGACCCAGTACTTC. This encodes CASSQPYGIQETQYF.

The chain carries TRBV29-1 and TRBJ1-2; maybe TRBD1 (6 bases). Germline CDR1 is SQVTM and CDR2 is ANQGSEA. Trimming stripped 6 bases from V and 4 bases from J, with 18 bases between. The CDR3 runs to 14 residues. The CDR3 loop reads CSVSPATGPYGYTF. CDR3 nucleotide sequence: TGCAGCGTGAGTCCAGCGACAGGACCCTATGGCTACACCTTC.

This clonotype was seen at least ten times. The chain carries TRBV18 and TRBJ2-5; D gene ambiguous. CDR3 size: 15 residues. Per germline, CDR1 KGHSH and CDR2 LQKENI. V was cut by 5 bases and J by 1 base, with 14 bases left in between. The CDR3 DNA reads as TGTGCCAGCTCAAAGGGTCGGGTCCCCCAAGAGACCCAGTACTTC. This translates into CASSKGRVPQETQYF.

This chain joins TRBV19 and TRBJ2-7; D may be TRBD2 (6 bases). This CDR3 has 14 amino acids. V was pared by 1 base and J by 0 bases, with 7 bases between. CDR1 is LNHDA and CDR2 is SQIVND in the germline V gene (reference sequence). CDR3 residues: CASSIAGVSYEQYF. CDR3 bases: TGTGCCAGTAGTATAGCGGGAGTCTCCTACGAGCAGTACTTC.

The chain has TRBV30 and TRBJ2-7; D gene ambiguous. The ends were cut back, 5 bases at V and 1 base at J, with 18 bases in the middle. Germline values: CDR1 GTSNPN, CDR2 SVGIG (reference sequence). There are 15 residues in the CDR3. CDR3 nucleotides: TGTGCCTGGGAACCAAGAATTAGCCCTTCCTACGAGCAGTACTTC. Its translation is CAWEPRISPSYEQYF.

The chain links TRBV20-1 to TRBJ2-7; D could derive from TRBD1 or TRBD2 (6 bases each). The CDR3 is made up of 14 amino acids. Trimming took off 3 bases at V and 2 bases at J, with 14 bases between the two ends. CDR1 and CDR2 from the germline V gene are DFQATT and SNEGSKA (reference sequence). CDR3 region: CSASSPGGPYEQYF. CDR3 in DNA: TGCAGTGCTAGTTCCCCCGGGGGCCCCTACGAGCAGTACTTC.

This clonotype was seen ten or more times. The chain employs TRBV20-1 and TRBJ1-3; 7 nucleotides match TRBD1. This CDR3 comprises 13 residues. Germline CDR1 and CDR2: DFQATT and SNEGSKA (reference sequence). CDR3 sequence reads: CGAPQGRGNTIYF. Here the CDR3 DNA reads TGCGGGGCACCACAGGGGCGCGGAAACACCATATATTTT.

This clonotype turned up a few times. The V gene is TRBV9, the J gene TRBJ1-2, with TRBD1 as a possible D gene (5 bases). Trimming removed 5 bases at V and 8 bases at J, with 19 bases between. The CDR3 consists of 14 residues. CDR1 and CDR2 (germline): SGDLS, YYNGEE. CDR3 sequence reads: CASRRPGSDGGYTF. The CDR3 DNA reads as TGTGCCAGCAGGCGGCCAGGGTCCGACGGAGGCTACACCTTC.

This clonotype was seen ten or more times. The J gene is TRBJ1-1, the V gene TRBV9; the D is unclear. The germline V gene has CDR1 SGDLS and CDR2 YYNGEE. Trimming took 4 bases from V and 0 from J, leaving 7 bases between them. The CDR3 is 13 residues long. CDR3 loop: CASSPHMNTEAFF. The DNA for the CDR3 is TGTGCCAGCAGCCCCCACATGAACACTGAAGCTTTCTTT.